This T cell receptor (beta chain) came from a study of blood T cell repertoires in COVID-19. Study-level background: From the United States, Italy and Spain came samples of acute and convalescent COVID-19. In each case, the material was cDNA or gDNA derived from T cells, B-cell-depleted T cells, or PBMCs.

The junction had 10 bases not matched to a gene; V was cut back by 4 bases and J by 8 bases. The CDR3 contains 14 residues. Germline CDR1 reads MDHEN; CDR2 reads SYDVKM. Only in-frame clones appear in the TCRdb table, and some are missing; sequencing was by immunoSEQ multiplex PCR. The sample has approximately 150,000 clones, approximately 86% seen once; the top ten hold about 1.7%. The clonotype was recovered from a man in his 70s with acute or convalescent COVID-19. Sequencing used peripheral blood. This rearrangement joins TRBV28 to TRBJ1-2; 7 nucleotides line up with TRBD1. The CDR3: CASSSSDREGGYTF. The CDR3 DNA is TGTGCCAGCAGTTCCTCCGACAGGGAAGGGGGCTACACCTTC.